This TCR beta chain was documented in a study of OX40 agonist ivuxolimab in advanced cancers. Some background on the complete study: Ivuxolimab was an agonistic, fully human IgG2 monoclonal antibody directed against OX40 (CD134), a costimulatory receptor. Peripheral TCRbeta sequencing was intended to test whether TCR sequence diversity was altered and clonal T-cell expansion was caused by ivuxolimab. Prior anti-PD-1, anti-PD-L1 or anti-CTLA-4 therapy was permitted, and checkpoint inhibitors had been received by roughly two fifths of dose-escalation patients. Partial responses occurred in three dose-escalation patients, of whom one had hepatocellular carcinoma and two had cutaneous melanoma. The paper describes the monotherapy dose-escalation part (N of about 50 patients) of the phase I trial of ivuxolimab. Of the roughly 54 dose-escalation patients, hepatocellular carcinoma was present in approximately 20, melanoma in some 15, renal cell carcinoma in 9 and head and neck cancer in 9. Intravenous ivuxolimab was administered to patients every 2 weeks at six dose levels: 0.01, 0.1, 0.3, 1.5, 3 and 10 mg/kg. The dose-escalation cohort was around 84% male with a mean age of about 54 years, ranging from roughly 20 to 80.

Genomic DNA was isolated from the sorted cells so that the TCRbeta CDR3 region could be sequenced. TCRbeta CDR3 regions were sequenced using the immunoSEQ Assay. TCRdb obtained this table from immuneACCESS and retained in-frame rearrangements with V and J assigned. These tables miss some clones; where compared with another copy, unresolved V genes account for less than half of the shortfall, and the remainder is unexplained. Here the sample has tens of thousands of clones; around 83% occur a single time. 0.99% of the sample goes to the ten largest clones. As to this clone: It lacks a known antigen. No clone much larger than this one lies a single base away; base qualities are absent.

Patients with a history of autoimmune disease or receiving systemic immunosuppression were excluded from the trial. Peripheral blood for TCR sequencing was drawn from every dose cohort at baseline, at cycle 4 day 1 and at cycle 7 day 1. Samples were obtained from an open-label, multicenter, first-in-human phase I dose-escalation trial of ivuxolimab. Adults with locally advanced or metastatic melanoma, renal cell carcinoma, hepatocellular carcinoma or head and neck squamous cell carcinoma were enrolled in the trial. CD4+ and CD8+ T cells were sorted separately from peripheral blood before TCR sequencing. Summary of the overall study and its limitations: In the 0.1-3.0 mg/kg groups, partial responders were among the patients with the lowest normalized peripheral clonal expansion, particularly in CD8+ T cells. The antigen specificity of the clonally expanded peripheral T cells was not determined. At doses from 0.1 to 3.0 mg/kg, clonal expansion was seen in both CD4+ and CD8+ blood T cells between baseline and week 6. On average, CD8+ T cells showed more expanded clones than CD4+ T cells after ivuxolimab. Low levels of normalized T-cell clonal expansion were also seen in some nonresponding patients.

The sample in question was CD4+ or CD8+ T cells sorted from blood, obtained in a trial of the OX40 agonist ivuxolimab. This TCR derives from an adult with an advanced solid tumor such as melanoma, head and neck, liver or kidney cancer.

The CDR3: CASSLASGAYNEQFF. The nucleotide sequence reads as follows: TGTGCCAGCAGTCTCGCAAGCGGAGCGTACAATGAGCAGTTCTTC. The V and J segments used are TRBV6-5 and TRBJ2-1, and possibly TRBD2, on 5 matching bases. Reading the germline V gene gives CDR1 MNHEY and CDR2 SVGAGI. A distance of 15 bases separates the germline ends of V and J, which lose 5 bases and 4 bases respectively. There are 15 amino acids in the CDR3, from cysteine to phenylalanine inclusive. CDR3 DNA only is kept here, 45 bases in frame from base 1.